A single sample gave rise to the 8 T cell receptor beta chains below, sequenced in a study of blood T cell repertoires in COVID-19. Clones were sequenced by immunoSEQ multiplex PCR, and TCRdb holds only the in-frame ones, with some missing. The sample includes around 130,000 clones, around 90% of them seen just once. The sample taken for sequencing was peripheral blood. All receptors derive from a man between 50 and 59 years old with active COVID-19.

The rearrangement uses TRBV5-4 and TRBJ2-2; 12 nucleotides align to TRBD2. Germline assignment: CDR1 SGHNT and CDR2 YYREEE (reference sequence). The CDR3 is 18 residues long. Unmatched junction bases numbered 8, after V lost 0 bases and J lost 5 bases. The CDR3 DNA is TGTGCCAGCAGCTTGGAATTACCGGGACTAGCGGGTACCGGGGAGCTGTTTTTT. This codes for CASSLELPGLAGTGELFF.

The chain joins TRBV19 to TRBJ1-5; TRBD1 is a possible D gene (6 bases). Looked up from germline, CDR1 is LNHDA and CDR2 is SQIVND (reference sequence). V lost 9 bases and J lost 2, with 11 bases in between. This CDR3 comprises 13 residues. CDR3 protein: CASGDNRNQPQHF. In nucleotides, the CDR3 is TGTGCCAGCGGGGACAACCGCAATCAGCCCCAGCATTTT. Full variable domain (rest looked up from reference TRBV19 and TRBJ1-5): DGGITQSPKYLFRKEGQNVTLSCEQNLNHDAMYWYRQDPGQGLRLIYYSQIVNDFQKGDIAEGYSVSREKKESFPLTVTSAQKNPTAFYLCASGDNRNQPQHFGDGTRLSIL.

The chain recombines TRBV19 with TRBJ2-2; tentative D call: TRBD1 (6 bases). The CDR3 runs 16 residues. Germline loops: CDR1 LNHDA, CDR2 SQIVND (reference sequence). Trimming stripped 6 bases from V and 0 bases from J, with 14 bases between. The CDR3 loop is CASRGGRTANTGELFF. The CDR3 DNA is TGTGCCAGTAGAGGGGGAAGGACAGCGAACACCGGGGAGCTGTTTTTT.

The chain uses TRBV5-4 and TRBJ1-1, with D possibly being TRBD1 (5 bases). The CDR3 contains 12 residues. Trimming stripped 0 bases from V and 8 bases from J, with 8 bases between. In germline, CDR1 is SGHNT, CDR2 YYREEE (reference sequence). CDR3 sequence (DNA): TGTGCCAGCAGCTTGGACAGGAGAGAAGCTTTCTTT. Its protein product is CASSLDRREAFF.

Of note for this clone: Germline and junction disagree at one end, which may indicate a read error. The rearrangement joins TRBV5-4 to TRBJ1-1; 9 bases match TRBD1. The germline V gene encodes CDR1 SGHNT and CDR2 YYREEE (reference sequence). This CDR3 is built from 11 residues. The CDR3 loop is CASVYWDRVVF. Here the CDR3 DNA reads TGTGCCAGCGTGTATTGGGACAGGGTCGTGTTT.

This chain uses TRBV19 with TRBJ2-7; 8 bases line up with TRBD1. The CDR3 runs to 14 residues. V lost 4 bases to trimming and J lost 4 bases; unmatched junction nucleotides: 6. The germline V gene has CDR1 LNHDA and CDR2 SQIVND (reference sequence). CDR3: CASSSPQGAYEQYV. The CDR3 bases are TGTGCCAGTAGTAGCCCCCAGGGGGCATACGAGCAGTACGTC.

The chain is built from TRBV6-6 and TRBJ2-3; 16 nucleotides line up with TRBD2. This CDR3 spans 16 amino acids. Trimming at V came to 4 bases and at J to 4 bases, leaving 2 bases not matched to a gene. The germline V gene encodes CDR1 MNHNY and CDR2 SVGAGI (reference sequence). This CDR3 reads CASSWGLAGGADTQYF. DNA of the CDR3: TGTGCCAGCAGTTGGGGACTAGCGGGGGGGGCAGATACGCAGTATTTT.

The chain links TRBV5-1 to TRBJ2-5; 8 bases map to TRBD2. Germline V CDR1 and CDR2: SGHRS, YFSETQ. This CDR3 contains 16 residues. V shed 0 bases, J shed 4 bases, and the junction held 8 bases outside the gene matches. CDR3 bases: TGCGCCAGCAGCTTGGATTTTCGCGGGGGGCGAGAGACCCAGTACTTC. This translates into CASSLDFRGGRETQYF.